The next 20 T cell receptor beta chains were all read from a single sample in a study of beta chain features in type 1 diabetes. Every isolated RNA sample was fully reverse transcribed, so sequencing captured expressed TCRB transcripts. This table comes from immunoSEQ multiplex PCR, and its TCRdb copy is limited to in-frame clones, with some not included. This table has more than 150,000 clones, about 13% appearing once. Source material: central memory CD4+ T cells from blood. The receptors here all came from a woman aged 18 to 35 in good health.

J is TRBJ1-5 and V is TRBV19; D not certain. This CDR3 comprises 14 residues. The V gene's germline CDR1 is LNHDA and CDR2 SQIVND (reference sequence). V gave up 6 bases and J gave up 2 bases, with 11 bases separating them. The CDR3 region is CASRSPGGNQPQHF. CDR3 nucleotides: TGTGCCAGTAGATCCCCCGGAGGCAATCAGCCCCAGCATTTT.

This clone occurred a few times. The CDR3 nucleotides are TGTGCCAGCTCGCGATACCGGGACAGAAGTCAGCCCCAGCATTTT. Translating it yields CASSRYRDRSQPQHF. The V and J genes are TRBV18 and TRBJ1-5, with 7 bases identical to TRBD1. The CDR3 spans 15 residues. The junction had 11 bases not matched to a gene; V was cut back by 6 bases and J by 6 bases. From germline, CDR1 is KGHSH and CDR2 LQKENI.

This clone was seen ten or more times. The chain joins TRBV4-3 to TRBJ2-1, with D perhaps TRBD2 (6 bases). Trimming stripped 1 base from V and 5 bases from J, with 9 bases between. Germline loops: CDR1 LGHNA, CDR2 YSLEER. This CDR3 region has 14 residues. The CDR3 is CASSQGRENNEQFF. The CDR3 DNA reads TGCGCCAGCAGCCAAGGCCGGGAGAACAATGAGCAGTTCTTC.

This clone occurred a few times. V usage is TRBV5-4 and J usage is TRBJ1-1; 7 bases fit TRBD1. This CDR3 is 15 amino acids long. Germline loops: CDR1 SGHNT, CDR2 YYREEE (reference sequence). V dropped 0 bases and J dropped 3; count of bases not matched to a gene: 5. The CDR3 sequence is CASSLGTGSDTEAFF. The CDR3 DNA is TGTGCCAGCAGCTTGGGGACAGGATCGGACACTGAAGCTTTCTTT.

The table lists this clone with a few counts. A read error likely explains this, since a far larger clone differs by one base. Within the sample, other DNA sequences also encode this same CDR3. V gene TRBV7-2 combines with J gene TRBJ2-2, with 8 bases aligning to TRBD2. V lost 5 bases to trimming and J lost 2 bases; unmatched junction nucleotides: 7. The CDR3 loop spans 16 amino acids. Germline V gene data show CDR1 as SGHTA and CDR2 as FQGNSA. DNA for the CDR3: TGTGCCAGCAGCCGGAGGGGACTAGTAAACACCGGGGAGCTGTTTTTT. Translating it yields CASSRRGLVNTGELFF.

The chain couples TRBV4-3 to TRBJ1-1, with TRBD1 matching over 9 bases. The germline CDR1 and CDR2 sequences are LGHNA and YSLEER. This CDR3 contains 16 residues. V was clipped by 0 bases and J by 1 base; unmatched bases: 3. CDR3 nucleotide sequence: TGCGCCAGCAGCCAAGAAGCGGGACAGGGGAACACTGAAGCTTTCTTT. It specifies CASSQEAGQGNTEAFF.

In this sample, this clone turned up a few times. The chain combines TRBV9 with TRBJ2-5; weak D call: TRBD1 (8 bases). Germline assignment: CDR1 SGDLS and CDR2 YYNGEE. Trimming shortened V by 3 bases and J by 4 bases, and 16 bases separated the two germline ends. The CDR3 spans 15 residues. The CDR3 DNA follows: TGTGCCAGCAGCGCCCGGGGGGACAGGACAGAGACCCAGTACTTC. Its protein product is CASSARGDRTETQYF. Together with reference TRBV9 and TRBJ2-5, the CDR3 gives the full variable domain: DSGVTQTPKHLITATGQRVTLRCSPRSGDLSVYWYQQSLDQGLQFLIQYYNGEERAKGNILERFSAQQFPDLHSELNLSSLELGDSALYFCASSARGDRTETQYFGPGTRLLVL.

This clone was seen only a few times. DNA of the CDR3: TGTGCCACCGGCCAGGGACAGGGGGGGACCTACGAGCAGTACTTC. Translation: CATGQGQGGTYEQYF. The chain links TRBV10-3 to TRBJ2-7; 11 bases are a match to TRBD1. This CDR3 has 15 residues. CDR1 ENHRY and CDR2 SYGVKD come from the germline V gene. V lost 10 bases and J lost 2; bases outside the gene matches: 10.

The rearrangement joins TRBV11-2 to TRBJ1-4; 7 nucleotides match TRBD1. Germline-derived CDR1 and CDR2 are SGHAT and FQNNGV. After removal of 5 bases from V and 8 bases from J, the junction contained 5 bases not matched to a gene. The CDR3 sequence is 13 residues long. In nucleotides, the CDR3 is TGTGCCAGCAGCGCCCAACAGGGGGAAAAACTGTTTTTT. It is translated as CASSAQQGEKLFF.

CDR3 nucleotide sequence: TGCGCCAGCAGCTTGATAACAGGTCCCTCTGGGGCCAACGTCCTGACTTTC. Amino acids: CASSLITGPSGANVLTF. The rearrangement uses TRBV5-1 and TRBJ2-6; a weak D match, TRBD1 (5 bases). CDR1 is SGHRS, CDR2 YFSETQ, per germline. The CDR3 length is 17 residues. Trimming removed 1 base at V and 0 bases at J, with 11 bases between.

This clone was seen more than once but under ten times. The chain employs TRBV18 and TRBJ1-2, with a possible D match to TRBD1 (6 bases). The CDR3 consists of 13 residues. The germline V and J ends were trimmed by 3 bases and 8 bases, with 13 bases remaining between them. Germline CDR1 and CDR2: KGHSH and LQKENI. The DNA for the CDR3 is TGTGCCAGCTCACCCCCGGGACATTCCGGCTACACCTTC. Encoded protein: CASSPPGHSGYTF.

The chain uses TRBV27 and TRBJ1-2; D is possibly TRBD1 (5 bases). V was clipped by 7 bases and J by 4 bases, with 19 bases between them. Germline V lookup: CDR1 MNHEY, CDR2 SMNVEV (reference sequence). The CDR3 runs to 15 residues. In DNA form, the CDR3 reads TGTGCCAGCACCATCCAACCGGGGGGGTCCTATGGCTACACCTTC. Its protein is CASTIQPGGSYGYTF.

This clone was found a few times. V usage is TRBV18 and J usage is TRBJ2-1; D not resolved. The CDR3 extends over 13 amino acids. The ends were cut back, 1 base at V and 6 bases at J, with 7 bases in the middle. Germline CDR1 reads KGHSH; CDR2 reads LQKENI. The CDR3 region has the DNA TGTGCCAGCTCACCACTAGATTTCAATGAGCAGTTCTTC. It yields the protein CASSPLDFNEQFF.

Only a few counts were recorded for this clone. The DNA of the CDR3 is TGTGCCAGCAGCTCCGCCAGGGACACCGCCTGGGGCTACACCTTC. Translating gives CASSSARDTAWGYTF. The chain joins TRBV12-1 to TRBJ1-2; the tabulated D call, TRBD1, remains unverified against the DNA. TRBV12-1 is an annotated pseudogene. This CDR3 is 15 amino acids long.

V gene TRBV28 combines with J gene TRBJ1-1; D gene unclear. CDR1 and CDR2 from the germline V gene are MDHEN and SYDVKM. CDR3 length equals 15 residues. V was cut by 6 bases and J by 2 bases, with 16 bases left in between. The CDR3 loop is CASSPSFYSNTEAFF. CDR3 nucleotide sequence: TGTGCCAGCAGCCCTTCGTTTTATTCCAACACTGAAGCTTTCTTT.

This clone was seen a few times. The genes are TRBV18 and TRBJ2-1, with TRBD1 identical over 9 bases. The germline V gene has CDR1 KGHSH and CDR2 LQKENI. CDR3 size: 18 residues. V gave up 2 bases and J gave up 3 bases; unmatched junction bases: 11. The CDR3 is CASSPYMPGQGVYNEQFF. The CDR3 DNA reads TGTGCCAGCTCACCATACATGCCGGGACAGGGCGTCTACAATGAGCAGTTCTTC. The full variable domain, completed using reference TRBV18 and TRBJ2-1, is NAGVMQNPRHLVRRRGQEARLRCSPMKGHSHVYWYRQLPEEGLKFMVYLQKENIIDESGMPKERFSAEFPKEGPSILRIQQVVRGDSAAYFCASSPYMPGQGVYNEQFFGPGTRLTVL.

This clone was detected only a few times. Here the CDR3 reads CASRVDSSYEQYF. CDR3 sequence (DNA): TGTGCCAGCAGGGTGGACAGTAGCTACGAGCAGTACTTC. The chain has TRBV6-1 and TRBJ2-7, with D maybe TRBD1 (6 bases). The V and J ends lost 6 bases and 3 bases respectively, with 12 bases between them. The germline V gene encodes CDR1 MNHNS and CDR2 SASEGT. The CDR3 has 13 residues.

The J gene is TRBJ2-3, the V gene TRBV6-5; 11 nucleotides agree with TRBD2. Germline CDR1 reads MNHEY; CDR2 reads SVGAGI. This CDR3 contains 14 residues. The V and J ends lost 5 bases and 5 bases, in that order; junction bases with no gene match: 3. CDR3 loop: CASSNGLAGDTQYF. CDR3 in DNA: TGTGCCAGCAGTAACGGACTAGCGGGAGATACGCAGTATTTT.

This clone was observed a few times. The V gene is TRBV9, the J gene TRBJ2-7; 8 bases fit TRBD1. Unmatched junction bases numbered 6, after V lost 0 bases and J lost 4 bases. The V gene's germline CDR1 is SGDLS and CDR2 YYNGEE. The CDR3 spans 15 residues. The CDR3 DNA follows: TGTGCCAGCAGCGTAGACCCAGGGGGCAGGTACGAGCAGTACTTC. Its protein product is CASSVDPGGRYEQYF.

This clone showed up just a few times. V and J are TRBV7-9 and TRBJ2-1; TRBD2 agrees at 7 bases. This CDR3 is built from 14 residues. In germline, CDR1 is SEHNR, CDR2 FQNEAQ (reference sequence). V dropped 4 bases and J dropped 12; count of bases not matched to a gene: 12. The CDR3 loop is CASSSDPRPGGQFF. CDR3 sequence (DNA): TGTGCCAGCAGCTCGGACCCCCGTCCGGGAGGGCAGTTCTTC. Full variable domain (outside the CDR3, taken from reference TRBV7-9 and TRBJ2-1): DTGVSQNPRHKITKRGQNVTFRCDPISEHNRLYWYRQTLGQGPEFLTYFQNEAQLEKSRLLSDRFSAERPKGSFSTLEIQRTEQGDSAMYLCASSSDPRPGGQFFGPGTRLTVL.